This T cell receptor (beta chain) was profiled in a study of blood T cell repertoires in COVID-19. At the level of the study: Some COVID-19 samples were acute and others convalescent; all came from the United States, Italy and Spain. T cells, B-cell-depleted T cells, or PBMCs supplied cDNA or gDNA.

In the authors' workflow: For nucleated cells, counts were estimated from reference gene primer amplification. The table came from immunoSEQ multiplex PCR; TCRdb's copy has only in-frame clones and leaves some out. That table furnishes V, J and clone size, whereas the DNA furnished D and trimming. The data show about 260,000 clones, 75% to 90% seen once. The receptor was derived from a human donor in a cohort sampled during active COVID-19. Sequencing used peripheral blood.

The CDR3 loop reads CASSFGSGGGYEQYF. CDR3 DNA sequence: TGCGCCAGCAGCTTTGGCTCCGGCGGGGGGTACGAGCAGTACTTC. The chain recombines TRBV5-1 with TRBJ2-7, with 8 bases that match TRBD2. After removal of 2 bases from V and 4 bases from J, the junction contained 8 bases not matched to a gene. In germline, CDR1 is SGHRS, CDR2 YFSETQ. The CDR3 is made up of 15 amino acids.